This entry lists 12 T cell receptor beta chains sequenced from one sample in a study of vaccination and CD4 T cells after COVID-19. Noted time point: late sampling 161 to 241 days after vaccination in three convalescent patients. The sample's treatment: roughly 11-day PBMC culture with coronavirus spike peptide pools or control peptides (ViraFEST assay). What these receptors recognize is not known. An Oncomine TCR Beta short-read assay was used to sequence the DNA from cultured CD4+ T cells. TCRdb redid the calling of the PCR reads with MiXCR, one entry per CDR3 protein. The data show approximately 23,000 distinct CDR3 sequences, more than 30% seen once. Sequencing used CD4+ T cells from blood, cultured in vitro, obtained about 7 months after SARS-CoV-2 vaccination. The receptor set was obtained from a human donor who had recovered from COVID-19.

The J gene is TRBJ1-1, the V gene TRBV29-1; TRBD1 is a possible D gene (6 bases). V was trimmed by 6 bases and J by 3 bases, leaving 17 bases between them. This CDR3 comprises 14 residues. The germline V gene encodes CDR1 SQVTM and CDR2 ANQGSEA. Here the CDR3 reads CSVRGDTRDTEAFF. Here the CDR3 DNA reads TGCAGCGTGAGGGGGGACACCAGGGACACTGAAGCTTTCTTT.

This clonotype has only a few counts. The chain uses TRBV11-2 and TRBJ1-2, with unresolved D. Per the germline V gene, CDR1 is SGHAT and CDR2 is FQNNGV. This CDR3 is 15 amino acids long. Trimming removed 5 bases from V and 0 bases from J, with 13 bases in between. The CDR3 region is CASSPLRGTNYGYTF. The CDR3 DNA is TGTGCCAGCAGCCCGTTGCGGGGTACTAACTATGGCTACACCTTC.

The chain joins TRBV7-9 to TRBJ1-1; TRBD1 matches at 8 bases. Looked up from germline, CDR1 is SEHNR and CDR2 is FQNEAQ (reference sequence). The length of the CDR3 is 16 residues. Germline trimming cut 5 bases from V and 5 bases from J; bases unmatched to any gene: 13. CDR3 DNA sequence: TGTGCCAGCAGCCCGCGATGGTGGACAGGGCGAACTGAAGCTTTCTTT. Amino acids: CASSPRWWTGRTEAFF.

V gene TRBV20-1 combines with J gene TRBJ2-5, with TRBD2 matching 7 bases. Trimming removed 4 bases from V and 4 bases from J; junction bases left unmatched: 9. The V gene's germline CDR1 is DFQATT and CDR2 SNEGSKA (reference sequence). The CDR3 has 14 residues. This CDR3 is CSATSTREGETQYF. CDR3 bases: TGCAGTGCTACCTCGACTAGGGAGGGAGAGACCCAGTACTTC.

This clonotype occurred a few times. The rearrangement joins TRBV5-5 to TRBJ2-1, with TRBD1 matching over 9 bases. The trim removed 0 bases at V and 3 bases at J, leaving 1 base unmatched. There are 15 residues in the CDR3. Germline loops: CDR1 SGHKS, CDR2 YYEKEE (reference sequence). This CDR3 reads CASSLEDRGYNEQFF. The CDR3, as DNA: TGTGCCAGCAGCTTGGAGGACAGGGGCTACAATGAGCAGTTCTTC. Combining the CDR3 with reference TRBV5-5 and TRBJ2-1 gives the whole variable domain DAGVTQSPTHLIKTRGQQVTLRCSPISGHKSVSWYQQVLGQGPQFIFQYYEKEERGRGNFPDRFSARQFPNYSSELNVNALLLGDSALYLCASSLEDRGYNEQFFGPGTRLTVL.

The chain joins TRBV6-5 to TRBJ2-7; no clear D. Germline lookup yields CDR1 MNHEY and CDR2 SVGAGI. Trimming stripped 0 bases from V and 0 bases from J, with 9 bases between. The CDR3 extends over 15 amino acids. CDR3 residues: CASSYSPVPSYEQYF. CDR3 nucleotides: TGTGCCAGCAGTTACTCTCCGGTTCCCTCCTACGAGCAGTACTTC.

Written as DNA, the CDR3 is TGTGCCAGCAGCTTAGCGATGGGACAGGGCCATGGAGAGCAGTACTTC. Amino acids: CASSLAMGQGHGEQYF. This chain uses TRBV7-2 with TRBJ2-7; 9 bases line up with TRBD1. The CDR3 loop spans 16 amino acids. Germline trimming cut 0 bases from V and 7 bases from J; bases unmatched to any gene: 10. The V gene's germline CDR1 is SGHTA and CDR2 FQGNSA.

The V and J genes are TRBV5-4 and TRBJ2-2; tentatively, D is TRBD2 (5 bases). The CDR3 totals 14 residues. Germline-derived CDR1 and CDR2 are SGHNT and YYREEE (reference sequence). With 2 bases removed from V and 5 bases from J, the gap between germline ends came to 10 bases. The CDR3 DNA sequence: TGTGCCAGCAGCTTTCAACGCGGGACCGGGGAGCTGTTTTTT. This codes for CASSFQRGTGELFF.

The chain couples TRBV7-2 to TRBJ1-2, with D possibly TRBD1 on 5 matching bases. Germline V gives CDR1 SGHTA, CDR2 FQGNSA. The ends were cut back, 0 bases at V and 8 bases at J, with 16 bases in the middle. The CDR3 loop spans 15 amino acids. Here the CDR3 reads CASSLAVGTLGGYTF. DNA for the CDR3: TGTGCCAGCAGCTTAGCGGTCGGGACCCTGGGAGGCTACACCTTC.

This clonotype was counted a few times. The chain uses TRBV24-1 and TRBJ2-7, with 7 bases fitting TRBD1. V was clipped by 4 bases and J by 3 bases; unmatched bases: 5. Germline V gene lookup returns CDR1 KGHDR and CDR2 SFDVKD. CDR3 length equals 14 residues. The CDR3 DNA follows: TGTGCCACCAGTGACGGACAGGTAAACTACGAGCAGTACTTC. Amino acids: CATSDGQVNYEQYF.

This chain links TRBV30 with TRBJ1-5, with TRBD1 identical over 10 bases. The CDR3 is made up of 15 amino acids. V lost 1 base and J lost 6; bases outside the gene matches: 6. Germline CDR1 is GTSNPN and CDR2 is SVGIG (reference sequence). CDR3 bases: TGTGCCTGGAGTGCCCGGGACAGGGGTATTCAGCCCCAGCATTTT. Residues: CAWSARDRGIQPQHF.

The V gene is TRBV6-1, the J gene TRBJ1-2, with 7 bases lining up with TRBD1. This CDR3 is 12 amino acids long. Trimming took 4 bases from V and 7 from J; bases not matched to a gene: 3. Per the germline V gene, CDR1 is MNHNS and CDR2 is SASEGT. In nucleotides, the CDR3 is TGTGCCAGCAGTGCCAGACAGGGTGGCTACACCTTC. Its protein is CASSARQGGYTF.